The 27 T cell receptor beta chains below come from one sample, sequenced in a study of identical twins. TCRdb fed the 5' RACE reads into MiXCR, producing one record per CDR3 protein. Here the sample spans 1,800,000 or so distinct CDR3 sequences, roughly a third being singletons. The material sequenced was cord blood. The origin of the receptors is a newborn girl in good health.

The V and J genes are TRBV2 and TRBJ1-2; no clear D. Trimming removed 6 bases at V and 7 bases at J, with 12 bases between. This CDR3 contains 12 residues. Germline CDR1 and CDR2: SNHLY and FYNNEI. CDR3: CASRENSCGYTF. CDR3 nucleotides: TGTGCCAGCAGAGAGAACAGCTGTGGCTACACCTTC.

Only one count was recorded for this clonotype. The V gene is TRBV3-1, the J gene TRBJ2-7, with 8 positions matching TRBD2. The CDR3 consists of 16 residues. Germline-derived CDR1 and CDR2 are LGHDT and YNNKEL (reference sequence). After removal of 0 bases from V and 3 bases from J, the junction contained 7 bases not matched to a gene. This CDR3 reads CASSQDRLAGIYEQYF. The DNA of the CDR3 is TGTGCCAGCAGCCAAGATCGTCTAGCGGGTATCTACGAGCAGTACTTC.

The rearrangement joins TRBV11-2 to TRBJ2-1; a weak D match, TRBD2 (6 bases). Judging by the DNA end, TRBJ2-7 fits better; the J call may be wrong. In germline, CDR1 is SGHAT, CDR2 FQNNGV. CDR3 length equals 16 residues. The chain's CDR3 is CASSFHTARGWDEQYF. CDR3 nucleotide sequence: TGTGCCAGCAGCTTCCATACGGCGCGGGGATGGGATGAGCAGTACTTC.

DNA of the CDR3: TGCGCCAGCAGCCAACTAGGACTAGCGGGGGGGCCTTCTGGCACAGATACGCAGTATTTT. Its translation: CASSQLGLAGGPSGTDTQYF. The rearrangement joins TRBV4-1 to TRBJ2-3, with TRBD2 matching over 15 bases. The CDR3 is 20 residues long. CDR1 and CDR2 from the germline V gene are MGHRA and YSYEKL. The trim removed 2 bases at V and 1 base at J, leaving 10 bases unmatched.

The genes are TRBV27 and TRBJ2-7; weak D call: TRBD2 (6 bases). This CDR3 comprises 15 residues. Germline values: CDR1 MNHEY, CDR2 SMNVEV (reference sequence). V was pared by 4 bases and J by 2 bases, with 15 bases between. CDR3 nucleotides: TGTGCCAGCAGTTCCGGCGGGGTTGAGACCTACGAGCAGTACTTC. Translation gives CASSSGGVETYEQYF.

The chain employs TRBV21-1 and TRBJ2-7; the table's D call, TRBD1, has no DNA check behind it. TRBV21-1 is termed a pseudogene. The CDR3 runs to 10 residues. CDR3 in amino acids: CAIGAREQYF. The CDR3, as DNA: TGTGCCATCGGGGCAAGAGAGCAGTACTTC.

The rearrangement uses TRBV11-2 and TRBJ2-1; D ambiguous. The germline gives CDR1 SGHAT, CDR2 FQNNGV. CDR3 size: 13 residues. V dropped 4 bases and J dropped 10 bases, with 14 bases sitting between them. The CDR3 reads CASSSLTPGEQFF. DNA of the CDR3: TGTGCCAGCAGCTCGCTTACCCCTGGGGAGCAGTTCTTC.

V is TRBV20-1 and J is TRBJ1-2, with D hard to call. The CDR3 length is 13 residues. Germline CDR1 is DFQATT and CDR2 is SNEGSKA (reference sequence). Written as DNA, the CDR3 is TGCAGCTACTTGCCAGGCGATTACTATGGCTACACCTTC. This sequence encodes CSYLPGDYYGYTF.

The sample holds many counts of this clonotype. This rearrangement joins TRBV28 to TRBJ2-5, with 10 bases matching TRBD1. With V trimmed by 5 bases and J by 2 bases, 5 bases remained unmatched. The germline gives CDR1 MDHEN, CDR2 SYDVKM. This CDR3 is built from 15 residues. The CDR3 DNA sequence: TGTGCCAGCAGTCCAAGACAGGGGGCACAAGAGACCCAGTACTTC. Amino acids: CASSPRQGAQETQYF.

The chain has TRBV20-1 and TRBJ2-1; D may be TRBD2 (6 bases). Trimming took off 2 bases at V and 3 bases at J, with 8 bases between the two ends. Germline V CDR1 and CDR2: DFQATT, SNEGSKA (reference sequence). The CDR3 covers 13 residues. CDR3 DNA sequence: TGCAGTGCTAGATGGCGGGACTACAATGAGCAGTTCTTC. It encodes CSARWRDYNEQFF.

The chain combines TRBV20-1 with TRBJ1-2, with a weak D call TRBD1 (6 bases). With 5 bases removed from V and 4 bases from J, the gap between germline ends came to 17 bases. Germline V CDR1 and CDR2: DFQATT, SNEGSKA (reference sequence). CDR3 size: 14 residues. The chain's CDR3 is CSAPQGFGSYGYTF. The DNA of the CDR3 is TGCAGTGCTCCTCAGGGGTTTGGTAGCTATGGCTACACCTTC.

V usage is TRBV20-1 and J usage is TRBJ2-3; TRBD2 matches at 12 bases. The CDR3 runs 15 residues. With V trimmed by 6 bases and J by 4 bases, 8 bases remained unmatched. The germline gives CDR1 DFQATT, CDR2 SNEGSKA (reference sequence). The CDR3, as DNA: TGCAGTGCCGTCAGACTAGCGGGAGTTTCAGATACGCAGTATTTT. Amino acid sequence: CSAVRLAGVSDTQYF.

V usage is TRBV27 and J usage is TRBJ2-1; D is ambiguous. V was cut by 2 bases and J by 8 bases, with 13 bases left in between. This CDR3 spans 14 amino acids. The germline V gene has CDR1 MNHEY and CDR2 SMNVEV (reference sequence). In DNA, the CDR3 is TGTGCCAGCAGTTTAGCGCTAGTTGGTGATGAGCAGTTCTTC. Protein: CASSLALVGDEQFF.

The CDR3 is CSARVATYNSPLHF. Written as DNA, the CDR3 is TGCAGTGCTAGAGTAGCAACCTATAATTCACCCCTCCACTTT. The J gene is TRBJ1-6, the V gene TRBV20-1, with D unresolved. The germline V and J ends were trimmed by 1 base and 2 bases, with 6 bases remaining between them. Germline V gene data show CDR1 as DFQATT and CDR2 as SNEGSKA (reference sequence). The CDR3 has 14 amino acids.

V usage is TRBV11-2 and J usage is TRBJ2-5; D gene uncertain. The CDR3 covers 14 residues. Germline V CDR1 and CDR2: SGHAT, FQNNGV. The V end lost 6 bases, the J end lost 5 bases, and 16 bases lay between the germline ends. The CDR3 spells CASRPAPVSETQYF. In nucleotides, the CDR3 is TGTGCCAGCAGACCTGCTCCCGTGAGCGAGACCCAGTACTTC. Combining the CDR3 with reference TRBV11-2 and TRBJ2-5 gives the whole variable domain EAGVAQSPRYKIIEKRQSVAFWCNPISGHATLYWYQQILGQGPKLLIQFQNNGVVDDSQLPKDRFSAERLKGVDSTLKIQPAKLEDSAVYLCASRPAPVSETQYFGPGTRLLVL.

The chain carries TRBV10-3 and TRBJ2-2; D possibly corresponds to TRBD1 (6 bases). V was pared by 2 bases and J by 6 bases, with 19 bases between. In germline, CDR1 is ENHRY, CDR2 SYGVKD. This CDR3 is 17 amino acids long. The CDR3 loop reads CAISEPPGRGDSGELFF. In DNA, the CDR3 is TGTGCCATCAGTGAGCCCCCGGGCAGGGGAGACTCCGGGGAGCTGTTTTTT.

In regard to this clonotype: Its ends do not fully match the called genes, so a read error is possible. In DNA form, the CDR3 reads TGCACCAGCAGCGGGACTAGCGAAGATACGCAGTATTTT. Encoded protein: CTSSGTSEDTQYF. The chain joins TRBV5-1 to TRBJ2-3; the match to TRBD2 covers 10 bases. Germline CDR1 reads SGHRS; CDR2 reads YFSETQ. The CDR3 spans 13 residues.

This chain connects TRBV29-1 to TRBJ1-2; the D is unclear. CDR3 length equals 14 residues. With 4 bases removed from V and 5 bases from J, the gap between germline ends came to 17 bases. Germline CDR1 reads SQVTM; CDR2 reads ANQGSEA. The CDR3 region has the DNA TGCAGCGTTGGGGAAGACGGGCGCGCTTATGGCTACACCTTC. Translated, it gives CSVGEDGRAYGYTF. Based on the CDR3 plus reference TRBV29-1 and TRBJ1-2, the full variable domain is SAVISQKPSRDICQRGTSLTIQCQVDSQVTMMFWYRQQPGQSLTLIATANQGSEATYESGFVIDKFPISRPNLTFSTLTVSNMSPEDSSIYLCSVGEDGRAYGYTFGSGTRLTVV.

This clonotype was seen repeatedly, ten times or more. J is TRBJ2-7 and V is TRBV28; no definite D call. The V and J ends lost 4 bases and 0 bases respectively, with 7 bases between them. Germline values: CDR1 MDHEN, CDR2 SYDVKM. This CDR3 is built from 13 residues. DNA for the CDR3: TGTGCCAGCAGTTCCCCTAACTCCTACGAGCAGTACTTC. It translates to CASSSPNSYEQYF.

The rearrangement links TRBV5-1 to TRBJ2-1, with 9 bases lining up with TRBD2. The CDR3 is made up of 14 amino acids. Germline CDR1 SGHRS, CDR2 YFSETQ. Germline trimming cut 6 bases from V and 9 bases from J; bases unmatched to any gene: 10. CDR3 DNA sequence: TGCGCCAGCACCATACATGGCGGGAGGGGTGAGCAGTTCTTC. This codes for CASTIHGGRGEQFF.

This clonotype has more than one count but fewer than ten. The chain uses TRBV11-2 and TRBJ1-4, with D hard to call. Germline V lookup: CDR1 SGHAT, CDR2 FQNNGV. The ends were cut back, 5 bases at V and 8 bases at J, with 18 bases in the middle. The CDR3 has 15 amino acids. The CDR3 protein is CASSPQSRAEEKLFF. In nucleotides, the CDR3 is TGTGCCAGCAGCCCGCAATCCCGTGCGGAAGAAAAACTGTTTTTT.

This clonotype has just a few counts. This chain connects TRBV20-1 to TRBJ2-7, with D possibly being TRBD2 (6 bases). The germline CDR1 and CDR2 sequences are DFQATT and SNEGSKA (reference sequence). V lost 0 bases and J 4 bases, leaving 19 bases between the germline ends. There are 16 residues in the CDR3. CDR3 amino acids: CSARDQSSAGNYEQYF. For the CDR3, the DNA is TGCAGTGCTAGAGATCAATCTTCTGCGGGGAATTACGAGCAGTACTTC.

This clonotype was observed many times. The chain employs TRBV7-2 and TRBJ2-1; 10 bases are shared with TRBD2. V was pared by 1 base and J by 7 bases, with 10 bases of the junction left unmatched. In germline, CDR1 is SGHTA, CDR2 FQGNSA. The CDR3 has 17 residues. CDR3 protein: CASSLETGLAVRNEQFF. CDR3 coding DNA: TGTGCCAGCAGCTTAGAAACTGGACTAGCGGTTAGGAATGAGCAGTTCTTC. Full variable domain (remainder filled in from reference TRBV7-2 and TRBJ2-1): GAGVSQSPSNKVTEKGKDVELRCDPISGHTALYWYRQSLGQGLEFLIYFQGNSAPDKSGLPSDRFSAERTGGSVSTLTIQRTQQEDSAVYLCASSLETGLAVRNEQFFGPGTRLTVL.

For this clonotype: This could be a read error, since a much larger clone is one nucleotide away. The DNA of the CDR3 is TGTGCCGGCAGTGAATCTAGCGGGGGGGTTTACGAGCAGTACTTC. Residues: CAGSESSGGVYEQYF. The V call is TRBV25-1, the J call TRBJ2-7, with 12 bases that match TRBD2. The CDR3 is made up of 15 amino acids. The germline gives CDR1 MGHDK, CDR2 SYGVNS.

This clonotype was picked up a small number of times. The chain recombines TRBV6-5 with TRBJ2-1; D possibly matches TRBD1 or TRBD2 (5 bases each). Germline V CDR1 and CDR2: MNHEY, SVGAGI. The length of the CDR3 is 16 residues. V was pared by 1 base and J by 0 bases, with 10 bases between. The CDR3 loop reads CASSYFPGSSYNEQFF. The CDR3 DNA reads TGTGCCAGCAGTTACTTTCCAGGGAGCTCCTACAATGAGCAGTTCTTC.

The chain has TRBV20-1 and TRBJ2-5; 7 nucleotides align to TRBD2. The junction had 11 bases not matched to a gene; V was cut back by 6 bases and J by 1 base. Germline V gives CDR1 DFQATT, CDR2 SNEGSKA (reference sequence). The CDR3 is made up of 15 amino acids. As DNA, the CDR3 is TGCAGTGCCTTAACGGCTAGCGGACGCCAAGAGACCCAGTACTTC. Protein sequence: CSALTASGRQETQYF.

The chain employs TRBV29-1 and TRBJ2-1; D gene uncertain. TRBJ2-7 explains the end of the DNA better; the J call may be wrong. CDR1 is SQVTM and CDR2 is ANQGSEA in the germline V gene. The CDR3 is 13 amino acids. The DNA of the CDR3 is TGCAGCGTCGTTCTACCCGTCTACAATGAGCAGTACTTC. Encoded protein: CSVVLPVYNEQYF.